The clone carrying this TCR beta chain was counted only a few times. Its antigen is still unknown. Two oligonucleotides, mixed equimolar, formed the beta constant-region primer covering TRBC1 and TRBC2. Ligated cDNA was amplified by four rounds of PCR with nested alpha and beta constant-region primers and SP2. MiXCR, applied by TCRdb to the UMI-ligation and nested PCR reads, yields one record per CDR3 protein. The sample gives roughly 140,000 distinct CDR3 sequences, 17% of which show up once; about 0.15% is in the top ten. Cells stained for CD3, CD4, CD8, CD45RA and CD27 were sorted into four subsets. The data stem from a study of naive and memory T cell subsets. Broader study findings: Naive and memory subsets had different power law exponents for TCR abundance. There was no ground truth to check naive and memory subset results.

The germline CDR1 and CDR2 sequences are SGHDT and YYEEEE. Trimming took off 3 bases at V and 3 bases at J, with 16 bases between the two ends. The CDR3 loop spans 15 amino acids. Specimen: naive CD4+ T cells from blood. The receptor was derived from a human donor in good health. This rearrangement joins TRBV5-6 to TRBJ2-7; D is perhaps TRBD2 (6 bases). The CDR3 sequence is CASSSLDYIGYEQYF. The CDR3 DNA is TGTGCCAGCAGCTCTTTGGACTATATAGGCTACGAGCAGTACTTC.